The T cell receptor beta chain under discussion was sequenced for a study of T-cell memory formation after mild COVID-19. Across the whole study: Largely, TCR clusters stayed within a single donor.

Germline CDR1 and CDR2: SQVTM and ANQGSEA. The CDR3 loop spans 14 amino acids. After removal of 7 bases from V and 3 bases from J, the junction contained 7 bases not matched to a gene. TCR alpha and TCR beta cDNA libraries with sample barcodes and UMIs came from 5'RACE using constant-segment primers. TCRdb independently ran MiXCR on the 5' RACE reads; one entry per CDR3 protein. The sample contains approximately 490,000 distinct CDR3 sequences, around 20% of which appear only once. About this clonotype itself: What it binds is unknown.

Study-level results: CD4+ clones that contracted lay mainly in CM and EM; CD8+ ones lay in EMRA. Clones that contracted from day 15 to 85 had balanced CD4/CD8; later expanders were CD4+ biased.

The sequencing input was PBMCs or a T cell subset sorted from them (not recorded which). The sequence came from an adult woman who had mild COVID-19 (a few samples of this study predate the infection). Cell type and time point are not known. V is TRBV29-1 and J is TRBJ2-3; 10 bases align to TRBD2. The CDR3 bases are TGCAGCGATACTAGCGGGGCGTGGACAGATACGCAGTATTTT. It yields the protein CSDTSGAWTDTQYF.